This TCR beta chain was sequenced during a study of PD-1 blockade in mismatch repair-deficient tumors. Study-wide context: All were previously treated, progressing patients with around eleven mismatch repair-deficient cancer types.

Per the germline V gene, CDR1 is MNHEY and CDR2 is SMNVEV (reference sequence). CDR3 length: 14 residues. After removal of 6 bases from V and 3 bases from J, the junction contained 7 bases not matched to a gene. TCRs were sequenced from a few patients responding to pembrolizumab. Profiled with immunoSEQ multiplex PCR; TCRdb holds only in-frame clones, not every one. The repertoire holds 20,000 to 30,000 clones, with about 81% as singletons. Here the sequenced sample was PBMCs, taken before pembrolizumab treatment. This sequence was found in an adult with mismatch repair-deficient cancer. V is TRBV27 and J is TRBJ2-7; 8 positions agree with TRBD1. The chain's CDR3 is CASRTGGTGYEQYF. The CDR3 DNA follows: TGTGCCAGCAGAACAGGGGGAACGGGCTACGAGCAGTACTTC.